Sequencing of this T cell receptor beta chain was carried out in a study of CD8 T cells in Susac syndrome. In its sample, this clonotype was seen once. The CDR3 is 13 amino acids. Germline-derived CDR1 and CDR2 are MNHEY and SVGAGI. The V gene lost 2 bases and the J gene lost 2 bases, with 5 bases spanning the gap. The individuals used as controls were healthy donors who had been matched for both age and sex. TEMRA cells were enriched by FACS, and CD4+ and CD8+ T cells were negatively isolated. RNA was extracted with the RNeasy kit, and a quantity of about 0.45 to 1 ug was reverse transcribed using random hexamers. The immunoSEQ assay covered 54 Vbeta and 13 Jbeta segments for CDR3. TCRdb independently ran MiXCR on the immunoSEQ multiplex PCR reads; one entry per CDR3 protein. Here the sample spans around 130,000 distinct CDR3 sequences, around 94% being singletons.

The clonotype comes from a human donor in good health. The rearrangement links TRBV6-5 to TRBJ2-3; D is unresolved. Input material: CD4+ T cells from PBMCs. CDR3 loop: CASSYAYTDTQYF. CDR3 coding DNA: TGTGCCAGCAGTTACGCGTACACAGATACGCAGTATTTT.